This T cell receptor beta chain is drawn from a study of blood T cell repertoires in COVID-19. Study-level background: Some COVID-19 samples were acute and others convalescent; all came from the United States, Italy and Spain.

Study processing details: Quantification of nucleated cells was approximated via reference gene primer amplification. Assay: immunoSEQ multiplex PCR; the TCRdb copy retains only in-frame clones and omits some. V and J calls and clone size are copied from that table; D and trimming were computed from the DNA. The table includes over 150,000 clones, roughly four fifths detected once. This clonotype was sampled from a man of 80 years or more with acute or convalescent COVID-19. Material: peripheral blood.

CDR3 protein: CASSATTGAVGELFF. CDR3 nucleotides: TGCGCCAGCAGCGCAACAACAGGGGCGGTCGGGGAGCTGTTTTTT. V gene TRBV5-1 combines with J gene TRBJ2-2; 7 bases are shared with TRBD1. Losses at the gene ends were 4 bases for V and 7 bases for J; bases not matched to a gene: 10. The germline V gene has CDR1 SGHRS and CDR2 YFSETQ. The CDR3 is 15 residues long.